The next 22 T cell receptor beta chains were all read from a single sample in a study of spatial heterogeneity in lung cancer. MiXCR, run by TCRdb on the 5' RACE reads, gives a single entry per CDR3 protein. This table has about 80,000 distinct CDR3 sequences, about a fifth appearing once. Time point specified: sample taken at primary tumor resection. Sequencing of whole RNA from tumor, nontumor lung or frozen PBMC involved no sorting. This material consisted of PBMCs, taken at surgery. These receptors all stem from a male donor with early-stage non-small cell lung cancer.

The chain uses TRBV11-2 and TRBJ2-7, with 7 bases matching TRBD2. With 7 bases clipped from V and 6 bases from J, the junction kept 18 bases outside the gene matches. This CDR3 has 16 amino acids. Germline-derived CDR1 and CDR2 are SGHAT and FQNNGV. The CDR3 region has the DNA TGTGCCAGCATTCCTCAAGTGTACTCGTCGGGAGGCGAGCAGTACTTC. It specifies CASIPQVYSSGGEQYF. The full variable domain, in which reference TRBV11-2 and TRBJ2-7 provide the parts outside the CDR3, is EAGVAQSPRYKIIEKRQSVAFWCNPISGHATLYWYQQILGQGPKLLIQFQNNGVVDDSQLPKDRFSAERLKGVDSTLKIQPAKLEDSAVYLCASIPQVYSSGGEQYFGPGTRLTVT.

This clonotype has only a few counts. CDR3 DNA sequence: TGCAGTGCCTTTCTCCCGGGGCCCGACATTCAGTACTTC. This gives the protein CSAFLPGPDIQYF. The chain carries TRBV20-1 and TRBJ2-4; D is perhaps TRBD1 or TRBD2 (5 bases each). Trimming pared 6 bases from V and 8 bases from J, leaving 17 bases between. The germline gives CDR1 DFQATT, CDR2 SNEGSKA (reference sequence). This CDR3 comprises 13 residues.

In its sample, this clonotype was seen a few times. This chain connects TRBV3-1 to TRBJ2-1, with TRBD2 matching 12 bases. Germline trimming cut 0 bases from V and 10 bases from J; bases unmatched to any gene: 4. CDR1 is LGHDT and CDR2 is YNNKEL in the germline V gene (reference sequence). The CDR3 totals 15 residues. The CDR3, as DNA: TGTGCCAGCAGCCAAGAAGTACTAGCGGGAGGCGAGCAGTTCTTC. Encoded protein: CASSQEVLAGGEQFF.

The rearrangement links TRBV5-1 to TRBJ1-1; 9 positions match TRBD1. The CDR3 is 14 amino acids. With 6 bases clipped from V and 1 base from J, the junction kept 4 bases outside the gene matches. Germline loops: CDR1 SGHRS, CDR2 YFSETQ. The CDR3 DNA reads as TGCGCCAGCATTCTGGGACAGGGGAACACTGAAGCTTTCTTT. Translating it yields CASILGQGNTEAFF.

The table lists this clonotype with a count of one. The chain carries TRBV30 and TRBJ2-1; 7 bases fit TRBD1. Germline CDR1 reads GTSNPN; CDR2 reads SVGIG (reference sequence). The J segment lost 4 bases and the V segment lost 1 base, leaving 4 bases of the junction unmatched. The CDR3 runs to 14 residues. The CDR3 region has the DNA TGTGCCTGGAGTGCGGGACAGTCATACAATGAGCAGTTCTTC. Its protein product is CAWSAGQSYNEQFF.

This clonotype was counted only a few times. CDR3 DNA sequence: TGCAGCGTCGGGGACGGAGATGAAAAACTGTTTTTT. Protein product: CSVGDGDEKLFF. The chain recombines TRBV29-1 with TRBJ1-4; D is possibly TRBD1 (5 bases). V dropped 6 bases and J dropped 6 bases, with 11 bases sitting between them. Per germline, CDR1 SQVTM and CDR2 ANQGSEA. This CDR3 spans 12 amino acids.

This clonotype has a handful of counts. This chain connects TRBV5-4 to TRBJ1-2; D might be TRBD1 (6 bases). Deletions cut 6 bases from V and 4 bases from J, with 22 bases between. This CDR3 has 16 amino acids. Germline V lookup: CDR1 SGHNT, CDR2 YYREEE (reference sequence). The CDR3 spells CASTLSGQGFIYGYTF. CDR3 nucleotide sequence: TGTGCCAGCACCCTCTCTGGGCAGGGGTTTATCTATGGCTACACCTTC.

Points on this clonotype: A read error may account for a junction end that differs from germline. This chain uses TRBV6-6 with TRBJ2-3; D is possibly TRBD2 (6 bases). Germline CDR1 is MNHNY and CDR2 is SVGAGI (reference sequence). CDR3 length equals 14 residues. In DNA, the CDR3 is TGTGCCAGCAGCGCGGAGGGTACCACAGATATGCAGTATTTT. Protein: CASSAEGTTDMQYF.

This clonotype was seen many times. The chain recombines TRBV20-1 with TRBJ1-2, with TRBD1 identical over 7 bases. The length of the CDR3 is 14 residues. Germline trimming cut 6 bases from V and 5 bases from J; bases unmatched to any gene: 12. Germline-derived CDR1 and CDR2 are DFQATT and SNEGSKA (reference sequence). In DNA, the CDR3 is TGCAGTGCGAGGCGTAGGGGGCGGATATATGGCTACACCTTC. The encoded protein is CSARRRGRIYGYTF.

This chain joins TRBV7-2 and TRBJ2-3; the D gene is possibly TRBD2 (5 bases). The CDR3 is 13 amino acids. V lost 5 bases and J 6 bases, leaving 12 bases between the germline ends. Germline CDR1 and CDR2: SGHTA and FQGNSA. DNA for the CDR3: TGTGCCAGCAGCCCGGAGGTAGCGGATACGCAGTATTTT. It codes for CASSPEVADTQYF.

This clonotype was detected a few times. The chain uses TRBV10-2 and TRBJ1-1; D gene unclear. The V and J ends lost 2 bases and 5 bases respectively, with 12 bases between them. Germline V lookup: CDR1 WSHSY, CDR2 SAAADI. The CDR3 is 14 residues long. The CDR3 nucleotides read TGCGCCAGCAGTGAGAGAATCCTACGGACTGAAGCTTTCTTT. Protein: CASSERILRTEAFF.

In this sample, this clonotype turned up a few times. The chain combines TRBV7-2 with TRBJ2-1; 9 bases agree with TRBD1. This CDR3 contains 19 residues. CDR1 and CDR2 (germline): SGHTA, FQGNSA. The V and J ends lost 5 bases and 6 bases, in that order; junction bases with no gene match: 20. Here the CDR3 DNA reads TGTGCCAGCAGCCTTATTGAAGTCCCGGGACAGGGATGGAGCAATGAGCAGTTCTTC. Amino acid sequence: CASSLIEVPGQGWSNEQFF.

This clonotype has just a few counts. CDR3: CASSSAGGSYEQYF. DNA of the CDR3: TGTGCCAGCAGTTCGGCGGGGGGGTCCTACGAGCAGTACTTC. J is TRBJ2-7 and V is TRBV27; 9 nucleotides align to TRBD2. V gave up 4 bases and J gave up 1 base; unmatched junction bases: 2. The CDR3 is made up of 14 amino acids. The V gene's germline CDR1 is MNHEY and CDR2 SMNVEV (reference sequence).

The chain joins TRBV6-5 to TRBJ2-1, with TRBD1 matching 11 bases. V lost 6 bases to trimming and J lost 8 bases; unmatched junction nucleotides: 3. Per the germline V gene, CDR1 is MNHEY and CDR2 is SVGAGI. The CDR3 has 13 residues. The CDR3 spells CASSRDRGDEQFF. The CDR3 coding sequence is TGTGCCAGCAGCCGGGACAGGGGGGATGAGCAGTTCTTC.

CDR3 region: CASSYLVAGEQFF. The CDR3 region has the DNA TGTGCCAGCAGTTACCTGGTCGCTGGAGAGCAGTTCTTC. The chain employs TRBV6-2 or TRBV6-3 and TRBJ2-1; D not resolved. Trimming removed 2 bases at V and 10 bases at J, with 12 bases between. CDR3 length: 13 amino acids. Germline CDR1 MNHEY, CDR2 SVGEGT.

This clonotype was counted between two and nine times. This chain connects TRBV5-5 to TRBJ2-3, with D possibly being TRBD2 (6 bases). The CDR3 is 15 amino acids. In germline, CDR1 is SGHKS, CDR2 YYEKEE (reference sequence). Trimming removed 0 bases from V and 4 bases from J, with 12 bases in between. As DNA, the CDR3 is TGTGCCAGCAGCTTGGACCCCCCGGGGGCAGATACGCAGTATTTT. It yields the protein CASSLDPPGADTQYF.

This clonotype was observed a handful of times. This chain links TRBV29-1 with TRBJ1-1, with D possibly TRBD1 on 5 matching bases. Germline V gives CDR1 SQVTM, CDR2 ANQGSEA. There are 12 residues in the CDR3. The V end was cut by 6 bases, the J end by 4 bases, with 12 bases between. This CDR3 is CSVVGAFTEAFF. The CDR3 DNA is TGCAGCGTGGTAGGGGCCTTCACTGAAGCTTTCTTT.

The chain is built from TRBV7-2 and TRBJ2-3, with D possibly matching TRBD2 (5 bases). The ends were cut back, 3 bases at V and 2 bases at J, with 6 bases in the middle. Germline V lookup: CDR1 SGHTA, CDR2 FQGNSA. This CDR3 has 13 amino acids. As DNA, the CDR3 is TGTGCCAGCAGCTTGGACTTCACAGATACGCAGTATTTT. Protein: CASSLDFTDTQYF.

This clonotype has only a few counts. The rearrangement uses TRBV15 and TRBJ2-1; D remains unclear. The germline V gene has CDR1 LNHNV and CDR2 YYDKDF (reference sequence). This CDR3 has 12 amino acids. V shed 8 bases and J shed 8 bases, with 13 bases lying between them. The DNA of the CDR3 is TGTGCCACCCAAAGGGATGAGCATGAGCAGTTCTTC. Translation: CATQRDEHEQFF.

This clonotype has only a few counts. The chain carries TRBV11-1 and TRBJ2-3, with 12 bases aligning to TRBD2. Germline values: CDR1 SGHAT, CDR2 FQDESV (reference sequence). The CDR3 is 15 amino acids. V lost 5 bases to trimming and J lost 4 bases; unmatched junction nucleotides: 4. The CDR3 region is CASSPSGRAADTQYF. The CDR3 coding sequence is TGTGCCAGCAGCCCTAGCGGGAGGGCCGCAGATACGCAGTATTTT.

This clonotype was detected a few times. This chain links TRBV29-1 with TRBJ2-1; TRBD2 matches 8 bases. Germline V gene lookup returns CDR1 SQVTM and CDR2 ANQGSEA. CDR3 length: 16 amino acids. V lost 6 bases and J lost 2; bases outside the gene matches: 12. The CDR3 loop reads CSVGGKPGGPYNEQFF. The CDR3 region has the DNA TGCAGCGTCGGAGGGAAACCGGGGGGGCCCTACAATGAGCAGTTCTTC.

This clonotype occurred many times. The chain recombines TRBV11-1 with TRBJ2-3; the D gene is possibly TRBD2 (6 bases). In germline, CDR1 is SGHAT, CDR2 FQDESV (reference sequence). V was shortened by 1 base and J by 1 base, with 12 bases between the two germline ends. The CDR3 is made up of 16 amino acids. This chain's CDR3 is CASSLGGDGGTDTQYF. The DNA of the CDR3 is TGTGCCAGCAGCTTAGGCGGGGACGGCGGCACAGATACGCAGTATTTT.